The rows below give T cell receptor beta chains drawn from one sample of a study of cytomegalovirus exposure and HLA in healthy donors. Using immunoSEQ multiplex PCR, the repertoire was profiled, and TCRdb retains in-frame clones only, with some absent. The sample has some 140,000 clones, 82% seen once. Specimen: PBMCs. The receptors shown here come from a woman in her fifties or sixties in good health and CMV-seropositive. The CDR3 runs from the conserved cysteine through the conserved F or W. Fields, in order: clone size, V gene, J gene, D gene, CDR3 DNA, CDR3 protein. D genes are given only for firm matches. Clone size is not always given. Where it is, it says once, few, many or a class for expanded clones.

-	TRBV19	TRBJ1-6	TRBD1	TGTGCCAGTAGTATGGAGGGACAGCGGGCTTCACCCCTCCACTTT	CASSMEGQRASPLHF
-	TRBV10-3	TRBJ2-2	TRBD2	TGTGCCATCCTTAAGGGGCTAGCGGGAGCCGGGGAGCTGTTTTTT	CAILKGLAGAGELFF
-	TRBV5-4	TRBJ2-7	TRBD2	TGTGCCAGCAGCCTGGGACTAGCGCCCTACGAGCAGTACTTC	CASSLGLAPYEQYF
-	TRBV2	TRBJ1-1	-	TGTGCCAGCAGTGAAGCGCGGGGTTATGCTGAAGCTTTCTTT	CASSEARGYAEAFF
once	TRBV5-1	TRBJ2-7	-	TGCGCCAGCAGGTCAGGGTTTTCCTACGAGCAGTACTTC	CASRSGFSYEQYF
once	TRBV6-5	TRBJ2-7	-	TGTGCCAGCAGTTACAGGCGACAGACCTACGAGCAGTACTTC	CASSYRRQTYEQYF
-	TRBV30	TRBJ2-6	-	TGTGCCTGGAGTGTACCAGGGACTGGGGCCAACGTCCTGACTTTC	CAWSVPGTGANVLTF
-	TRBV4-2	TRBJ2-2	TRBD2	TGTGCCAGCAGCCGAGGACTAGCGGGAGAGGCGGCCGGGGAGCTGTTTTTT	CASSRGLAGEAAGELFF
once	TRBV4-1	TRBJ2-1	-	TGCGCCAGCAGCCCGCGTCTGTTCCGCTCCTACAATGAGCAGTTCTTC	CASSPRLFRSYNEQFF
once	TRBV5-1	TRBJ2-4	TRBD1	TGCGCCAGCAGCCCAGAAGGACAGGGCTTGCCTACAGCCAAAAACATTCAGTACTTC	CASSPEGQGLPTAKNIQYF
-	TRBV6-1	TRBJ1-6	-	TGTGCCAGCAGTTTATTTAGCGGCAATTCACCCCTCCACTTT	CASSLFSGNSPLHF
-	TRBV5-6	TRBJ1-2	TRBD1	TGTGCCAGCAGCTTGGGGACAGGCTATGGCTACACCTTC	CASSLGTGYGYTF
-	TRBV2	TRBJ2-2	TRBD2	TGTGCCAGCATGACGTCAGCGGGGGAAGCCGGGGAGTTGTTTTTT	CASMTSAGEAGELFF